This T cell receptor beta chain originates from a study of T-cell reconstitution after alpha-beta-depleted transplantation in children. This clonotype appeared many times. Its specificity is unknown. Per germline, CDR1 MNHNS and CDR2 SASEGT. Trimming left V 5 bases short and J 0 bases short, with 13 bases between. The CDR3 covers 16 residues. Study-level results: By about two months after transplant, alpha-beta T cells reportedly arose from several hundred graft clones that had expanded. Surviving recipient T cells and thymic progenitors underlay high day-60 TCRbeta diversity in some patients. Once a year had passed after transplant, T-cell counts and diversity came mostly from newly produced T cells.

TCRbeta library preparation incorporated unique molecular identifiers. TCRdb re-called the PCR reads with MiXCR, one entry per CDR3 protein. The data show around 700,000 distinct CDR3 sequences, around 13% seen once. This clonotype originated in a girl aged 2-10 years with congenital amegakaryocytic thrombocytopenia, due to receive a stem cell transplant. The chain couples TRBV6-1 to TRBJ2-2, with TRBD1 as a possible D gene (5 bases). The specimen comprised PBMCs, sampled before TCRalphabeta/CD19-depleted stem cell transplant. This CDR3 reads CASSRAGLANTGELFF. CDR3 coding DNA: TGTGCCAGCAGTCGCGCAGGGCTCGCGAACACCGGGGAGCTGTTTTTT.